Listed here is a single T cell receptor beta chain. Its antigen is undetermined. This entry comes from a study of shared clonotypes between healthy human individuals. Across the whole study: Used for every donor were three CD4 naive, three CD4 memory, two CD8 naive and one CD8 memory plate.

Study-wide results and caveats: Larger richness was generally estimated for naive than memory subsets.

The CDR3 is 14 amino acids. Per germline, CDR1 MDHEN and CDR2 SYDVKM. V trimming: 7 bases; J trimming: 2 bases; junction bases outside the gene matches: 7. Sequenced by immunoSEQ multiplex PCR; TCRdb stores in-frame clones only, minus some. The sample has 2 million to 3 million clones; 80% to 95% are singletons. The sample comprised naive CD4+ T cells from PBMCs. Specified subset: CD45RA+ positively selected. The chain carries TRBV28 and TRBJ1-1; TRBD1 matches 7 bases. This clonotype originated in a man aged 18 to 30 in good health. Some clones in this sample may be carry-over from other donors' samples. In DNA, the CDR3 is TGTGCCAGCACTACAGCAGGGGGAAACACTGAAGCTTTCTTT. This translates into CASTTAGGNTEAFF. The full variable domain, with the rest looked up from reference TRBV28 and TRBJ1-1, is DVKVTQSSRYLVKRTGEKVFLECVQDMDHENMFWYRQDPGLGLRLIYFSYDVKMKEKGDIPEGYSVSREKKERFSLILESASTNQTSMYLCASTTAGGNTEAFFGQGTRLTVV.